The clone carrying this T cell receptor beta chain was observed a handful of times. What it binds is not known. The data were obtained in a study of Ad26.COV2.S vaccination and SARS-CoV-2 variants. Across the whole study: Participant was drawn from the COV1001 Ad26.COV2.S trial arm. Doses of Ad26.COV2.S were injected into muscle once or twice, 56 days apart.

Findings and limits, study-wide: Placebo recipients showed lower spike-specific TCR breadth than vaccinees.

Generated by immunoSEQ multiplex PCR, the TCRdb table keeps only in-frame clones and is missing some. The sample carries roughly 380,000 clones, around 87% recorded once. Treatment described: around 19 received Ad26.COV2.S at low or high dose, single or two shots; 5 received placebo; per-sample allocation not given. Material that was analyzed had been drawn on day 63 after the first vaccine or placebo injection. Spike of the Wuhan-strain SARS-CoV-2 was expressed by an Ad26 vector, which formed the vaccine. The receptor comes from a person between 18 and 60 years old who received the Ad26.COV2.S COVID-19 vaccine or a placebo. The material was peripheral blood, obtained in a trial of Ad26.COV2.S vaccine versus placebo.

CDR3 residues: CASSFEWTGGEGYTF. In DNA form, the CDR3 reads TGTGCCAGCAGCTTCGAGTGGACAGGGGGCGAGGGCTACACCTTC. V is TRBV5-4 and J is TRBJ1-2; the match to TRBD1 covers 11 bases. V lost 2 bases, J lost 8 bases, and 8 bases stayed unmatched. The CDR3 loop spans 15 amino acids. Germline-derived CDR1 and CDR2 are SGHNT and YYREEE (reference sequence).